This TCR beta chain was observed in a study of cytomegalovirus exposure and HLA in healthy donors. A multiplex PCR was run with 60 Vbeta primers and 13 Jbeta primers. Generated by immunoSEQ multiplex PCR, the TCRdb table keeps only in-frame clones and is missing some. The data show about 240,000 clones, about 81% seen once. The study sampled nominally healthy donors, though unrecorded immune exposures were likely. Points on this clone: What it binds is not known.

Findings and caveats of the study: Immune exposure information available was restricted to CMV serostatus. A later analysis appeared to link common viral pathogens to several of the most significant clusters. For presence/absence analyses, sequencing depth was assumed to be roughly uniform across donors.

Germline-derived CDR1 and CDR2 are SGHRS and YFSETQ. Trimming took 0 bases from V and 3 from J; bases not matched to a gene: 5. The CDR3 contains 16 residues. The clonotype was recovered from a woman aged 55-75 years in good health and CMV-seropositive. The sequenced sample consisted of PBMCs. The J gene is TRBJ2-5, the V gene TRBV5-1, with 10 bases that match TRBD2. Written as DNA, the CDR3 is TGCGCCAGCAGCTTGGATCCCGGACTAGCGGAAGAGACCCAGTACTTC. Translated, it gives CASSLDPGLAEETQYF. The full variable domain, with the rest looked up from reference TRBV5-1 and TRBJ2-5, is KAGVTQTPRYLIKTRGQQVTLSCSPISGHRSVSWYQQTPGQGLQFLFEYFSETQRNKGNFPGRFSGRQFSNSRSEMNVSTLELGDSALYLCASSLDPGLAEETQYFGPGTRLLVL.